This T cell receptor (beta chain) was captured by sequencing in a study of beta chain features in type 1 diabetes (dated by TCRdb to 2017 to 2018). In the study overall: No differences in mean age, gender distribution, total cell number or subset yield were found between patients and healthy donors. In the study, recently diagnosed type 1 diabetes patients and matched healthy donors were compared on the TCRB repertoires of their sorted circulating CD4+ T cell subsets. Across all samples, roughly 110,000,000 sorted cells were examined, and cell number per subset correlated strongly with RNA yield. Naive and central memory subsets were obtained from all 30 or so donors, but regulatory and stem cell-like memory subsets were isolated from only 8 patients and roughly 8 healthy donors. The research as a whole found: Because small numbers of individuals were included in the HLA sub-analyses, any influence of HLA type on TCRB rearrangement was left unresolved. Because cDNA was sequenced instead of genomic DNA, highly expressing activated cells could be over-represented, though the groups showed no difference in activation or CD3 levels. Patients with type 1 diabetes made fewer insertions and deleted more nucleotides at VDJ recombination sites, implying thymic rearrangement abnormalities. In all four CD4+ subsets, TCRB CDR3 length was moderately but significantly shorter in type 1 diabetes patients. Naive, central memory and regulatory TCRB repertoires appeared to be more alike among patients than among healthy donors. PCR may preferentially amplify shorter templates, but because patient and control samples were amplified and corrected together, any resulting skew would affect both groups equally.

V lost 0 bases and J lost 0 bases; the stretch between them is 8 bases long. CDR1 is given as SGHRS and CDR2 as YFSETQ, both from the germline V gene. The CDR3 runs 15 amino acids, cysteine and phenylalanine included. The DNA shown is the 45-base CDR3, in frame from base 1. All of the isolated RNA was reverse transcribed with the High Capacity cDNA Reverse Transcription Kit, so expressed TCRB transcripts were sequenced. Deep immunoSEQ sequencing was applied to naive, central memory and regulatory T cell samples, giving an average of about 3.6 million total reads per sample. Sorted cells were lysed in RLT buffer, and RNA was extracted using DNase-treated RNeasy Micro or Mini kits according to cell number. To prevent cross-contamination, every cell subset was processed on its own, while patient and healthy donor samples were processed together. The immunoSEQ multiplex PCR was used to amplify TCRB sequences from cDNA, yielding 87-bp fragments that span the CDR3 region. Sequencing of the amplicons was performed on the Illumina HiSeq platform. The published analysis was carried out like this. PCR bias was computationally corrected using synthetic template baselines, reads within Hamming distance 2 were collapsed, and singletons that could not be merged were discarded. Reads were aligned to IMGT to assign V, D and J genes, CDR3 length, and insertions or deletions at six rearrangement sites. Within each subset, clonotype counts were normalized to sorted cell number, and only after that were true diversity and Gini coefficients computed with the tcR R package. Repertoire sharing was quantified using the overlap coefficient calculated on TCRB nucleotide sequences. In TCRdb, the immuneACCESS table is reduced to in-frame sequences with V and J assigned. These tables do not hold every clone; where another copy was compared, an unresolved V gene accounts for under half, and the others remain unexplained. V and J calls and clone size are those listed in that table; D and trimming were worked out from the DNA. The sample table lists more than 150,000 clones, approximately 8.4% of them with a count of one. The ten largest clones take up over 2% of the sample.

With regard to this clone: What antigen it recognizes has not been identified. No quality values exist for individual bases; no much larger clone is one base distant.

A single peripheral blood draw of around 100 mL on average was collected from each donor into heparinised tubes. Naive, central memory, regulatory and stem cell-like memory CD4+ T cells were sorted on a BD FACSAria II using a panel including CD45RO, CCR7, CD25, CD127, CD95 and CD27. Purity was above 95% for every sorted population. Right away, PBMCs were isolated by Lymphoprep density gradient centrifugation and were stained directly, with no culture step. So that batch effects would be minimized, each experiment stained and sorted samples in pairs, pairing one healthy donor with one patient. The sequenced material came from central memory CD4+ T cells from blood. The TCR was taken from a woman under 30 in good health. The rearranged segments are TRBV5-1 and TRBJ2-3; the D gene is unclear. The nucleotides are TGCGCCAGCAGCTTGGGAACACCTAGCACAGATACGCAGTATTTT. This gives the protein CASSLGTPSTDTQYF.